This TCR beta chain was observed in a study of monozygotic twins with inflammatory bowel disease. Study-level results: Differences in immunosuppressive treatment may have been a source of added variability in patient repertoires.

The CDR3 is made up of 13 amino acids. CDR1 and CDR2 (germline): SGHRS, YFSETQ. Total RNA input per TCR library was around 3,500 ng. Researchers ran eight separate cDNA reactions for each sample. TCRdb reprocessed the 5' RACE reads; each CDR3 protein has one entry and no DNA is given. With approximately 380,000 distinct CDR3 sequences in the sample, the ten largest clones hold 2% to 3%. Turning to this clonotype: Antigen specificity is unknown.

The chain is built from TRBV5-1 and TRBJ2-4; TCRdb's D gene call, TRBD2, goes unchecked for lack of DNA. This clonotype was sampled from a human donor with ulcerative colitis or Crohn's disease, or a healthy co-twin of an affected twin (not recorded which). The sequenced material came from blood. CDR3 sequence reads: CASSLGGSDIQYF.